Listed below are T cell receptor beta chains from one sample, sequenced in a study of shared clonotypes between healthy human individuals. Repertoires were generated with immunoSEQ multiplex PCR, while TCRdb's copy carries only in-frame clones and drops some. The data hold fewer than 1 million clones, with about 96% observed a single time. Source material: naive CD8+ T cells sorted from blood. Receptors originate from a man aged 30 to 45 in good health. The conserved cysteine and the conserved F or W are not part of the CDR3 here.

j_gene,v_gene,CDR3aa
TRBJ2-5,TRBV5-1,ASSLAFEDLADQETQY
TRBJ1-1,TRBV2,ASTFPRGLNTEAF
TRBJ2-1,TRBV7-8,ASSFEFGLAIYNEQF
TRBJ2-2,TRBV7-9,ASTIIENTGELF
TRBJ2-3,TRBV7-6,ASSLAVGTDTQY
TRBJ1-5,TRBV28,ASSLATAMDRANQPQH
TRBJ2-1,TRBV9,ASSVSGASDHNEQF
TRBJ2-7,TRBV7-9,ASSLAGATYEQY
TRBJ2-7,TRBV2,ASSGGRTNSYEQY
TRBJ2-7,TRBV4-1,ASSQYSTSGSPQY
TRBJ2-7,TRBV11-2,ASSPTLAVDYEQY
TRBJ2-7,TRBV28,ASSPLSGTASYEQY
TRBJ2-7,TRBV18,APQRDHYEQY
TRBJ2-1,TRBV7-9,ASSPDRKGNEQF
TRBJ2-7,TRBV27,ASSTAWGSYEQY
TRBJ2-7,TRBV27,ASSPVGYLYEQY
TRBJ2-7,TRBV2,ASRGRNEQY
TRBJ2-2,TRBV19,ASSITGGAAGELF
TRBJ2-7,TRBV2,ASTPSGSPYEQY
TRBJ2-1,TRBV6-5,ASSKTREVYNEQF
TRBJ2-1,TRBV29-1,SVDYNEQF
TRBJ2-7,TRBV7-6,ASSLEASGSASYEQY
TRBJ2-1,TRBV27,ASSPQLRESTHEQF
TRBJ2-7,TRBV13,ASSLERKKDPMNEQY
TRBJ2-2,TRBV7-2,ASSPTNTGELF
TRBJ1-3,TRBV29-1,SAYSGNTIY
TRBJ1-1,TRBV4-1,ASSPQGTEAF
TRBJ2-1,TRBV27,ASSLGLAESYNEQF
TRBJ2-1,TRBV7-9,ATQVEQF
TRBJ1-1,TRBV29-1,SVVGEMGSFGAF
TRBJ2-1,TRBV7-9,ASSPPTSGRYNEQF
TRBJ2-4,TRBV13,ASSLGGNKNIQY
TRBJ1-3,TRBV7-9,ASSHAQSGPQSGNTIY